This T cell receptor beta chain is from a study of blood T cell repertoires in COVID-19. Study details: From the United States, Italy and Spain came samples of acute and convalescent COVID-19.

This CDR3 comprises 15 residues. The J segment lost 2 bases and the V segment lost 4 bases, leaving 8 bases of the junction unmatched. The germline V gene encodes CDR1 SGHDT and CDR2 YYEEEE. Authors' processing steps: Estimation of nucleated cell counts relied on the amplification of reference gene primers. Only in-frame clones appear in the TCRdb table, and some are missing; sequencing was by immunoSEQ multiplex PCR. V, J and clone size reflect that table, while D and trimming were determined from the DNA. The sample yields some 250,000 clones, more than 75% seen once. J is TRBJ1-2 and V is TRBV5-6; TRBD1 matches at 7 bases. Sequences were obtained from peripheral blood. The receptor was derived from a woman in her 70s with active or convalescent COVID-19. The CDR3 bases are TGTGCCAGCAGCCTTACCCTGACAGGGAACTATGGCTACACCTTC. It yields the protein CASSLTLTGNYGYTF.